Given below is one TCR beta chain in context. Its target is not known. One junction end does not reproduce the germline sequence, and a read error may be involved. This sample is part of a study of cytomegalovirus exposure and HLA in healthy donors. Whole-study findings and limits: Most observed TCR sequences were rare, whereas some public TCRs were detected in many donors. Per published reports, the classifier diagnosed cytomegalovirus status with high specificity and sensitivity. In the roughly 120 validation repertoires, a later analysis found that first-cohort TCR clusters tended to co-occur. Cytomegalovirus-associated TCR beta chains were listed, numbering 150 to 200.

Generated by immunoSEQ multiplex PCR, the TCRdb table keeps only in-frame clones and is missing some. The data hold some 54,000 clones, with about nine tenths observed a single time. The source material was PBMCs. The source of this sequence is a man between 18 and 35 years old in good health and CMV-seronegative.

The CDR3 sequence: CAGRGGDEYGYTF. The CDR3 DNA follows: TGTGCCGGCAGGGGAGGGGACGAATATGGCTACACCTTC. The J gene is TRBJ1-2, the V gene TRBV2; TRBD1 might be the D (6 bases). Per the germline V gene, CDR1 is SNHLY and CDR2 is FYNNEI. CDR3 size: 13 residues.